The sequence of this T cell receptor beta chain was determined in a study of Tregs in tolerant kidney transplant recipients. Notes on the study in general: Antigen-driven expansion was suggested because donor-specific Tregs expanded more than all Tregs in tolerant patients.

CD4+CD25+CD127- Tregs, CD4+CD25- non-Tregs, CD4 and CD8 cells were sorted. The CDR3 sequence is 15 residues long. Germline V gene data show CDR1 as SNHLY and CDR2 as FYNNEI. V was cut by 0 bases and J by 4 bases, with 12 bases left in between. Comments on this clone: Antigen specificity is unknown.

Assay used: immunoSEQ multiplex PCR; TCRdb lists only in-frame clones, some missing. The data contain around 70,000 clones, 92% of them seen just once; the ten biggest clones take up roughly 11%. The TCR sequence derives from a human donor who received a combined kidney and bone marrow transplant. The genes are TRBV2 and TRBJ1-2, with a weak D call TRBD1 (5 bases). The sample consisted of CD8+ T cells from blood, taken before the transplant. CDR3: CASSEARGGSYGYTF. The CDR3, as DNA: TGTGCCAGCAGTGAAGCGCGGGGGGGGTCCTATGGCTACACCTTC.